The 3 T cell receptor beta chains reported below all come from one sample, sequenced in a study of technical replicates of blood from several donors. Profiled with immunoSEQ multiplex PCR; TCRdb holds only in-frame clones, not every one. The sample yields 65,000 to 95,000 clones, 93% seen once. Sequenced: T cells isolated from PBMCs. These receptors all come from a human donor in good health.

The chain links TRBV5-6 to TRBJ1-4, with a weak D call TRBD1 (5 bases). The CDR3 loop spans 15 amino acids. Per germline, CDR1 SGHDT and CDR2 YYEEEE. V lost 1 base and J lost 8, with 15 bases in between. CDR3 sequence: CASSLSSGAGEKLFF. As DNA, the CDR3 is TGTGCCAGCAGCTTGAGTAGCGGGGCCGGGGAAAAACTGTTTTTT.

This chain joins TRBV7-9 and TRBJ2-7; 9 bases are a match to TRBD1. The V gene end was trimmed by 4 bases and the J gene end by 4 bases; junction bases not matched to a gene: 11. This CDR3 is 16 amino acids long. Germline assignment: CDR1 SEHNR and CDR2 FQNEAQ (reference sequence). The CDR3 loop reads CASSYGPGTGNYEQYF. CDR3 nucleotide sequence: TGTGCCAGCAGCTACGGACCAGGGACAGGGAATTACGAGCAGTACTTC.

The chain couples TRBV6-5 to TRBJ2-3, with 8 nucleotides matching TRBD2. CDR3 length: 14 amino acids. CDR1 is MNHEY and CDR2 is SVGAGI in the germline V gene. V lost 10 bases to trimming and J lost 1 base; unmatched junction nucleotides: 7. CDR3 amino acids: CATTEAGGTDTQYF. The CDR3 nucleotides read TGTGCCACCACAGAAGCGGGGGGCACAGATACGCAGTATTTT.